This T cell receptor (beta chain) appears in the sequencing data of a study of blood T cell repertoires in COVID-19. Study information: Specimens from acute and convalescent COVID-19 originated in the United States, Italy and Spain.

V lost 6 bases to trimming and J lost 3 bases, with 12 bases between them. CDR3 length equals 14 residues. Germline V gene sequence: CDR1 MNHEY, CDR2 SVGAGI. Source study methods: The assay estimated nucleated cells by amplifying reference gene primers. Clones were sequenced by immunoSEQ multiplex PCR, and TCRdb holds only the in-frame ones, with some missing. V, J and clone size are taken as reported in that table, and D and trimming were inferred from the DNA itself. This table holds some 64,000 clones, about three quarters found once. Sequences were obtained from peripheral blood. The sequence was obtained from a human donor in a cohort sampled during active COVID-19. V is TRBV6-5 and J is TRBJ2-1; unclear D gene. The CDR3 reads CASRNFGGYNEQFF. Written as DNA, the CDR3 is TGTGCCAGCAGAAACTTTGGCGGCTACAATGAGCAGTTCTTC.